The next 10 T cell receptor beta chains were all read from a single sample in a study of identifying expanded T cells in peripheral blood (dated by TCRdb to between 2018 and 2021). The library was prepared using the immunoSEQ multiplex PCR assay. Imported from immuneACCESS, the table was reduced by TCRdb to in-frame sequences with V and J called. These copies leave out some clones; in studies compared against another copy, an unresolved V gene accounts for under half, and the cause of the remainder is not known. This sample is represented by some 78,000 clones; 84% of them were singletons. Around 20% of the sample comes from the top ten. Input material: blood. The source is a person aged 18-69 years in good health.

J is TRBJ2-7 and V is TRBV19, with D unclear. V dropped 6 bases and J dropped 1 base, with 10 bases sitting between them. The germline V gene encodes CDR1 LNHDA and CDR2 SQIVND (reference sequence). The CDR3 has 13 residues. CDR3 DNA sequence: TGTGCCAGTAGCCAACAGAGTTCCTACGAGCAGTACTTC. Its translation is CASSQQSSYEQYF.

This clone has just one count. The CDR3 protein is CASSPYGSRETTQYF. CDR3 DNA sequence: TGTGCCAGCAGCCCCTACGGGTCAAGGGAGACAACCCAGTACTTC. The chain couples TRBV7-9 to TRBJ2-5; possibly TRBD2 for D (5 bases). CDR1 SEHNR and CDR2 FQNEAQ come from the germline V gene (reference sequence). Trimming removed 5 bases at V and 8 bases at J, with 21 bases between. The length of the CDR3 is 15 residues.

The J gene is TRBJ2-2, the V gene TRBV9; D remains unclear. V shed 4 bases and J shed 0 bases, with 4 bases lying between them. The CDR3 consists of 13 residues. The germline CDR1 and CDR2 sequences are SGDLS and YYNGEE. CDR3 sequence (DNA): TGTGCCAGCAGCCCCGCGAACACCGGGGAGCTGTTTTTT. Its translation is CASSPANTGELFF.

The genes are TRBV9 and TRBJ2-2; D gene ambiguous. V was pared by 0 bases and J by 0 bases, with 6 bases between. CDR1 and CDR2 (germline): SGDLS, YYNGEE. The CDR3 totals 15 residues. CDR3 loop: CASSVALANTGELFF. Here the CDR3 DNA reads TGTGCCAGCAGCGTAGCCCTCGCGAACACCGGGGAGCTGTTTTTT.

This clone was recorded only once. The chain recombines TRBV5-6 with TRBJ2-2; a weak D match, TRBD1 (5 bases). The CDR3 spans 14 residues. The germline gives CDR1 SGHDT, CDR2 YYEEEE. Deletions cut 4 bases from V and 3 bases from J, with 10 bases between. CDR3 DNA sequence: TGTGCCAGCAGCGTGGACACCGACACCGGGGAGCTGTTTTTT. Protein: CASSVDTDTGELFF.

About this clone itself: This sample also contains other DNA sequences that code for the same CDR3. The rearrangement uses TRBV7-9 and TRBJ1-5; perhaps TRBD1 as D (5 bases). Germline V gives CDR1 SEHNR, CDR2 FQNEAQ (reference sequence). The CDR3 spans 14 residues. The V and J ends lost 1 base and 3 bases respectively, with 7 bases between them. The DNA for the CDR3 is TGTGCCAGCAGCTTAGGGGGACTCAATCAGCCCCAGCATTTT. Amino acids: CASSLGGLNQPQHF. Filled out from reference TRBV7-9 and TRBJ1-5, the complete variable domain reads DTGVSQNPRHKITKRGQNVTFRCDPISEHNRLYWYRQTLGQGPEFLTYFQNEAQLEKSRLLSDRFSAERPKGSFSTLEIQRTEQGDSAMYLCASSLGGLNQPQHFGDGTRLSIL.

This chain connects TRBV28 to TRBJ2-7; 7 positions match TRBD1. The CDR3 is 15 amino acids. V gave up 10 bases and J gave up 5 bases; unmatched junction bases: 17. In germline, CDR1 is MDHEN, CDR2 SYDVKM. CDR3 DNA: TGTGCCACCGCGATCGGGGACAGTTCGTTCCACGAGCAGTACTTC. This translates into CATAIGDSSFHEQYF.

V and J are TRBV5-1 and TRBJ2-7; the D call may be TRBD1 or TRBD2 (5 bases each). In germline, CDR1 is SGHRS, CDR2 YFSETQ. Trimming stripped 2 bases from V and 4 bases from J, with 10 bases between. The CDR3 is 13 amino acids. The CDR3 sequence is CASSFLRGYEQYF. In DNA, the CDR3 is TGCGCCAGCAGCTTCCTGAGGGGTTACGAGCAGTACTTC.

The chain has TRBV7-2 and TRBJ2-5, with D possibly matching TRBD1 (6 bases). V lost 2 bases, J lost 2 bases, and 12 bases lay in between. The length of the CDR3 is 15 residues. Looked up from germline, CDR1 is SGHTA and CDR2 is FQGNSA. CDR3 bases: TGTGCCAGCAGCTTAAGCACAGGGCCTCAAGAGACCCAGTACTTC. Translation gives CASSLSTGPQETQYF.

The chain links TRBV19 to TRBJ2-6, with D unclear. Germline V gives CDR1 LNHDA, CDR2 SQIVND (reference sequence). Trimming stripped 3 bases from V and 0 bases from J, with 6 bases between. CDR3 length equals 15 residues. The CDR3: CASSIGVSGANVLTF. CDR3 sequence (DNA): TGTGCCAGTAGTATTGGGGTCTCTGGGGCCAACGTCCTGACTTTC.